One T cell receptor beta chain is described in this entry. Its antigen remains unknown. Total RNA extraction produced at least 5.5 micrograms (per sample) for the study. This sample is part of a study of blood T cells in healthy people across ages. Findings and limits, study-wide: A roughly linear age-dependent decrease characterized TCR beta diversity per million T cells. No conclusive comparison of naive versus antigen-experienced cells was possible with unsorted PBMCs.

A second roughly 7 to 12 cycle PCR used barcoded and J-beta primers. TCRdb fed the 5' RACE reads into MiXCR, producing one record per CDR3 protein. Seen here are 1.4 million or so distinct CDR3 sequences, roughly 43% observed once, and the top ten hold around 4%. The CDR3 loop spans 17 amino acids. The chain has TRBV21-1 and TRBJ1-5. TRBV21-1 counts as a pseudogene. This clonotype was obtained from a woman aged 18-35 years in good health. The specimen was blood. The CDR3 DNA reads TGTGCCAGCAGCAGACGGTCCGGCACCATAGGCAATCAGCCCCAGCATTTT. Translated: CASSRRSGTIGNQPQHF.